This is a list of T cell receptor beta chains from one sample in a study of blood T cell repertoires in COVID-19. Repertoires were generated with immunoSEQ multiplex PCR, while TCRdb's copy carries only in-frame clones and drops some. This table has approximately 300,000 clones, more than 70% appearing once. Source material: peripheral blood. The receptor set was obtained from a young man who had recovered from COVID-19. CDR3s include the opening cysteine and the closing phenylalanine or tryptophan. Fields, in order: V gene, J gene, clone size, D gene, CDR3 length, CDR3 DNA, CDR3 protein. The D gene is left open where the match is weak. The size of a clone is reported for some rows only, either as once, few or many, or as a class for expanded clones.

TRBV5-4	TRBJ1-1	once	NA	13	TGTGCCAGCAGCTTGGCGGGTGTTACTGAAGCTTTCTTT	CASSLAGVTEAFF
TRBV2	TRBJ1-2	many	NA	14	TGTGCCACCCAGCCTGGGCAGGGAGGCTATGGCTACACCTTC	CATQPGQGGYGYTF
TRBV6-5	TRBJ2-7	NA	NA	16	TGTGCCAGCAGTTACGGGCCGCAGGGGAGTCCGTACGAGCAGTACTTC	CASSYGPQGSPYEQYF
TRBV9	TRBJ2-7	NA	NA	11	TGTGCCAGCAGCCCCGTTGACGAGCAGTACTTC	CASSPVDEQYF
TRBV6-5	TRBJ1-2	NA	TRBD1	16	TGTGCCAGCAGTTACTCTTCCGGGACAGGGGTGTATGGCTACACCTTC	CASSYSSGTGVYGYTF
TRBV5-3	TRBJ2-7	NA	TRBD1	15	TGTGCCAGAAGCTTGACGGCAGGGGGCAGGGACGAGCAGTACTTC	CARSLTAGGRDEQYF
TRBV29-1	TRBJ2-2	NA	NA	13	TGCAGCGTTGCAACTTACCAAACCGGGGAGCTGTTTTTT	CSVATYQTGELFF
TRBV21-1	TRBJ1-5	NA	NA	13	TGTGCCAGCAGCCTTACTCGAGGGCAGCCCCAGCATTTT	CASSLTRGQPQHF
TRBV6-5	TRBJ1-1	NA	NA	13	TGTGCCAGCAGTTACTCGACGGGGACTGAAGCTTTCTTT	CASSYSTGTEAFF
TRBV29-1	TRBJ2-5	NA	NA	14	TGCAGCGTTCTGTCAGGCGGGATTTTAGAGACCCAGTACTTC	CSVLSGGILETQYF
TRBV3-1/TRBV3-2	TRBJ1-2	NA	TRBD1	16	TGTGCCAGCAGCCAAGACAGGGGGAGAGCTAACTATGGCTACACCTTC	CASSQDRGRANYGYTF
TRBV3-1/TRBV3-2	TRBJ2-3	NA	NA	12	TGTGCCAGCAGCCAAGTGAGGGATACGCAGTATTTT	CASSQVRDTQYF
TRBV6-2/TRBV6-3	TRBJ1-1	NA	NA	12	TGTGCCAGCAGTTACGAGGAGACTGAAGCTTTCTTT	CASSYEETEAFF
TRBV27	TRBJ2-5	NA	NA	13	TGTGCCAGCAGTCGGACAGTGAGGGAGACCCAGTACTTC	CASSRTVRETQYF
TRBV18	TRBJ2-7	NA	TRBD2	14	TGTGCCAGCTCACCGGACCGGGGGGGCTACGAGCAGTACTTC	CASSPDRGGYEQYF
TRBV6-2/TRBV6-3	TRBJ1-5	NA	NA	14	TGTGCCAGCAGTACGGTAGACTCCTCGAGGCCCCAGCATTTT	CASSTVDSSRPQHF
TRBV7-2	TRBJ2-5	NA	TRBD2	16	TGTGCCAGCAAGGCGCAACTAGCGGGGGGGCGAGAGACCCAGTACTTC	CASKAQLAGGRETQYF
TRBV7-6	TRBJ2-7	NA	TRBD1	15	TGTGCCAGCAGCTTAGCCGGGGACAGTACCTACGAGCAGTACTTC	CASSLAGDSTYEQYF
TRBV6-1	TRBJ2-5	NA	NA	13	TGTGCCAGCAGTGAGGGCTTCCAAGAGACCCAGTACTTC	CASSEGFQETQYF
TRBV9	TRBJ2-3	NA	TRBD1	16	TGTGCCAGCAGCGTAGGGGGACAGGGGCTCCCAGATACGCAGTATTTT	CASSVGGQGLPDTQYF
TRBV18	TRBJ1-1	NA	NA	14	TGTGCCAGCTCCCCGGACATTGGGGACACTGAAGCTTTCTTT	CASSPDIGDTEAFF
TRBV6-6	TRBJ1-5	few	NA	14	TGTGCCAGCATCGGTTCCTCAAGCAATCAGCCCCAGCATTTT	CASIGSSSNQPQHF
TRBV7-3	TRBJ2-1	NA	TRBD2	13	TGTGCCAGCAGCCGGGGGGACTACAATGAGCAGTTCTTC	CASSRGDYNEQFF
TRBV5-4	TRBJ1-2	NA	TRBD1	15	TGTGCCAGCAGCTCCCCGGACAGGGGGAACTATGGCTACACCTTC	CASSSPDRGNYGYTF
TRBV4-3	TRBJ1-2	few	NA	16	TGCGCCAGCAGCCAAGAACATTTAAGGGAGGCGCGTGGCTACACCTTC	CASSQEHLREARGYTF
TRBV5-6	TRBJ2-7	NA	NA	13	TGTGCCAGCAGGTCGGCCCCCTCGGGGGAGCAGTACTTC	CASRSAPSGEQYF
TRBV2	TRBJ2-4	NA	NA	14	TGTGCCAGCCAAATCCAGGGGCAGAAAAACATTCAGTACTTC	CASQIQGQKNIQYF
TRBV3-1/TRBV3-2	TRBJ2-3	NA	NA	15	TGTGCCAGCAGCCCTCCCGGAGGTCCCCCAGATACGCAGTATTTT	CASSPPGGPPDTQYF
TRBV6-5	TRBJ2-2	NA	TRBD1	15	TGTGCCAGCAGTTACGAGGGGGCTATGGCCGGGGAGCTGTTTTTT	CASSYEGAMAGELFF
TRBV19	TRBJ2-3	NA	NA	14	TGTGCCAGTATAGGCCAGGGTCCACTAAAATTGCAGTATTTT	CASIGQGPLKLQYF
TRBV11-2	TRBJ2-2	NA	TRBD2	16	TGTGCCAGCAGTTTCCTAGCGGGGGGACTGGTCGGGGAGCTGTTTTTT	CASSFLAGGLVGELFF
TRBV2	TRBJ2-2	NA	NA	13	TGTGCCAGCAGTGAAACTGGGAGCGGGGAGCTGTTTTTT	CASSETGSGELFF
TRBV12-3/TRBV12-4	TRBJ1-3	NA	NA	13	TGTGCCAGCAGAACAGGGTCTGGAAACACCATATATTTT	CASRTGSGNTIYF
TRBV10-3	TRBJ1-1	NA	NA	11	TGTGCCTCACAGGGCGAGACTGAAGCTTTCTTT	CASQGETEAFF
TRBV24-1	TRBJ1-1	NA	TRBD1	13	TGTGCCACCAGTGATCGGGGGACAGGGGAGTCTTTCTTT	CATSDRGTGESFF
TRBV7-2	TRBJ1-1	once	NA	12	TGTGCCAGCAGCTTACAGGACACTGAAGCTTTCTTT	CASSLQDTEAFF
TRBV6-5	TRBJ1-2	NA	TRBD1	13	TGTGCCAGCAGCTCAGGGGGCGTCTATGGCTACACCTTC	CASSSGGVYGYTF
TRBV5-6	TRBJ2-7	few	NA	14	TGTGCCAGCAGCTTGGCCTCCCCCGGGGACGAGCAGTACTTC	CASSLASPGDEQYF
TRBV5-5	TRBJ1-1	NA	NA	13	TGTGCCAGCAGCGCTACAGGGAACACTGAAGCTTTCTTT	CASSATGNTEAFF
TRBV27	TRBJ2-3	NA	TRBD1	15	TGTGCCAGCGGATTGTGGACAGGTAGCACAGATACGCAGTATTTT	CASGLWTGSTDTQYF
TRBV19	TRBJ1-1	NA	NA	15	TGTGCCAGTAGTTCAACCCCCACAGGGTACACTGAAGCTTTCTTT	CASSSTPTGYTEAFF
TRBV2	TRBJ2-4	NA	NA	13	TGTGCCAGCAGTGGGGCAGGGAAAAACATTCAGTACTTC	CASSGAGKNIQYF
TRBV12-5	TRBJ2-7	NA	TRBD2	13	TGTGCTAGTGGTTTGTGGGGGGGAGGCGAGCAGTACTTC	CASGLWGGGEQYF
TRBV28	TRBJ2-1	NA	NA	13	TGTGCCAGCGAGGGGGGGGGCTGGAATGAGCAGTTCTTC	CASEGGGWNEQFF
TRBV5-8	TRBJ2-3	NA	NA	15	TGTGCCAGCAGCTTGTTCGGTCCTAGCACAGATACGCAGTATTTT	CASSLFGPSTDTQYF
TRBV18	TRBJ2-7	NA	TRBD1	17	TGTGCCAGCTCACCTGGAATTCAAGACAGGGGAGGTAGTGAGCAGTACTTC	CASSPGIQDRGGSEQYF
TRBV6-2/TRBV6-3	TRBJ1-1	NA	TRBD1	14	TGTGCCAGCAGTGGGACAGGTCAGATGGCTGAAGCTTTCTTT	CASSGTGQMAEAFF
TRBV19	TRBJ1-5	few	NA	17	TGTGCCAGTAGTATGATGGCAGTCGCAACTAGCAATCAGCCCCAGCATTTT	CASSMMAVATSNQPQHF
TRBV2	TRBJ2-1	once	TRBD2	16	TGTGCCAGCAGTAGTCTAGCGGGGATCTCCTACAATGAGCAGTTCTTC	CASSSLAGISYNEQFF
TRBV3-1/TRBV3-2	TRBJ2-7	once	NA	15	TGTGCCAGCAGCCGAGGAGGGTCAAGCTCCTACGAGCAGTACTTC	CASSRGGSSSYEQYF
TRBV5-1	TRBJ2-3	NA	TRBD1	16	TGCGCCAGCAGCTTGGCGGGACAGGGCCCCACAGATACGCAGTATTTT	CASSLAGQGPTDTQYF
TRBV7-6	TRBJ2-7	few	TRBD1	16	TGTGCCAGCAGCCCCTCAGCCGGGACAGGGCTCTACGAGCAGTACTTC	CASSPSAGTGLYEQYF
TRBV5-5	TRBJ1-6	NA	TRBD1	17	TGTGCCAGCAGCGACCCGGGACAGGGCCTCTATAATTCACCCCTCCACTTT	CASSDPGQGLYNSPLHF
TRBV4-1	TRBJ2-3	NA	TRBD2	15	TGCGCCAGCAGCCAAGTAGCGGGAGTCACAGATACGCAGTATTTT	CASSQVAGVTDTQYF
TRBV10-2	TRBJ1-1	NA	NA	13	TGCGCCAGCAGTGGACAGGCGGCCACTGAAGCTTTCTTT	CASSGQAATEAFF
TRBV18	TRBJ2-1	NA	NA	15	TGTGCCAGCTCACTGGGGGAAACAGGGTTAGGTGAGCAGTTCTTC	CASSLGETGLGEQFF
TRBV6-5	TRBJ1-1	NA	NA	16	TGTGCCAGCAGTTACTCTGGCAGGGGATTGAACACTGAAGCTTTCTTT	CASSYSGRGLNTEAFF
TRBV7-9	TRBJ1-4	NA	NA	11	TGTGCCAGCAGCCTAAGTGAAAAACTGTTTTTT	CASSLSEKLFF
TRBV27	TRBJ2-7	NA	NA	15	TGTGCCAGCAACCGAGACGGGTTAAGCTCCTACGAGCAGTACTTC	CASNRDGLSSYEQYF
TRBV4-2	TRBJ2-3	NA	TRBD2	21	TGTGCCAGCAGCCAAGCTCCGGGACTAGCGGGGGGACTACCCCACACAGATACGCAGTATTTT	CASSQAPGLAGGLPHTDTQYF